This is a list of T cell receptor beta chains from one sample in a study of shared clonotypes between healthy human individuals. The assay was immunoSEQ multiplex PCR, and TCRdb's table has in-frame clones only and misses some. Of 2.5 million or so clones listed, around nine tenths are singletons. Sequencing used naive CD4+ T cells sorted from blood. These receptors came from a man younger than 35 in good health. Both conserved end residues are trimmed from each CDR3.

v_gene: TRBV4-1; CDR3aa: ASSQGRGGRYEQY
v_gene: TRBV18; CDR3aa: ASSPRGGEQF
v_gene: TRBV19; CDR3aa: ASSPSGQNQPQH
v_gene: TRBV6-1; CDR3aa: ASSEAGASTDTQY
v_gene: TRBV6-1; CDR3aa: ASSEGVNRILY
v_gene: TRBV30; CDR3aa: AWTPGSSYNSPLH
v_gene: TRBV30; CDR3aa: AWSVREVEAF
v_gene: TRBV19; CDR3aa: ASSIDGGVPYNEQF
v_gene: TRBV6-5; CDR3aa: ASSYGGRGYEQY
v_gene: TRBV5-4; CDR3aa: ASSYPGVSYEQY
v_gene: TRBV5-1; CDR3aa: ASSLEGGGADTQY
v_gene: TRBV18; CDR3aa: ASSPGQNYNEQF
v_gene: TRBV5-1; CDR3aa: ASSLAGAATRTDTQY
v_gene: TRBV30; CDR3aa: AWRMGQGNYGYT
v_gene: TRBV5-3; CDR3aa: ARSPRVEGAGGQISYNEQF
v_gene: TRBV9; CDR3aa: ASSAKAFDGYT
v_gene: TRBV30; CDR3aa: AWRRGSGGTDTQY
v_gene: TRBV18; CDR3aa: ASSPQGGPHSPLH
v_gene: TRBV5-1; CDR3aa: ASSLPGQRSMNTEAF
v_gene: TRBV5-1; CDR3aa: ASSAPTGAGANVLT
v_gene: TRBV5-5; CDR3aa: ASSRGQLNYGYT